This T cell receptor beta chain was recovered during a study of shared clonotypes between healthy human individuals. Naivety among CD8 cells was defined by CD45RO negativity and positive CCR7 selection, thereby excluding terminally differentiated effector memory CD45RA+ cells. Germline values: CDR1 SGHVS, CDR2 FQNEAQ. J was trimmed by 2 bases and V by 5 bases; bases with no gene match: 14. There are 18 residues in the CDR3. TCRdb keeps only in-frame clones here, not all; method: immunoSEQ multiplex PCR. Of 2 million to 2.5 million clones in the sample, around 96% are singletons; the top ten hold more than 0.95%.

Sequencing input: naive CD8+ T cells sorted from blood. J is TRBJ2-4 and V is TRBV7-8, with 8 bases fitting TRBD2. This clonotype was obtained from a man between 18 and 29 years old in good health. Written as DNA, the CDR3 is TGTGCCAGCAGCCTAAATATTGGGACTAGTGATCCCAAAAACATTCAGTACTTC. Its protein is CASSLNIGTSDPKNIQYF.